This passage covers 10 T cell receptor beta chains from one sample sequenced in a study of T cells after yellow fever vaccination. MiXCR was run by TCRdb on the 5' RACE reads, yielding one entry per CDR3 protein. Of 400,000 to 650,000 distinct CDR3 sequences in the sample, 20% to 25% were seen once. The sequenced sample was PBMCs, obtained roughly 20 days after the first yellow fever vaccination. These TCRs come from a man younger than 35 who received the YFV17D yellow fever vaccine.

Comments on this clonotype: A junction end diverges from the germline sequence, so it may reflect a read error. The rearrangement links TRBV3-1 to TRBJ2-3; weak D call: TRBD2 (7 bases). The CDR3 runs 15 residues. CDR1 is LGHDT, CDR2 YNNKEL, per germline (reference sequence). As DNA, the CDR3 is TGTGCCAGCTGCCAAGGGGGGGCGGAGACAGATACGCAGTATTTT. This gives the protein CASCQGGAETDTQYF.

The chain has TRBV20-1 and TRBJ1-4; D is unresolved. Trimming left V 2 bases short and J 7 bases short, with 20 bases between. Germline CDR1 DFQATT, CDR2 SNEGSKA (reference sequence). The CDR3 contains 16 residues. The CDR3 spells CSARPGRRGVSEKLFF. In DNA form, the CDR3 reads TGCAGTGCTAGACCTGGGAGGAGAGGTGTGAGTGAAAAACTGTTTTTT.

Details on this clonotype: One junction end disagrees with the germline gene, perhaps due to a read error. The J gene is TRBJ2-3, the V gene TRBV7-9; 9 bases are a match to TRBD2. The CDR3 runs to 14 residues. Per the germline V gene, CDR1 is SEHNR and CDR2 is FQNEAQ (reference sequence). CDR3 sequence: CASSLAGDTDTQYF. In DNA, the CDR3 is TGTGCCAGCAGTTTAGCGGGGGACACAGATACGCAGTATTTT.

This chain uses TRBV7-9 with TRBJ2-2, with 8 bases matching TRBD2. V trimming: 10 bases; J trimming: 0 bases; junction bases outside the gene matches: 10. Germline values: CDR1 SEHNR, CDR2 FQNEAQ (reference sequence). The CDR3 spans 16 residues. The CDR3 DNA is TGTGCCACCCGATGGGGCGGGGGGCCGAACACCGGGGAGCTGTTTTTT. This gives the protein CATRWGGGPNTGELFF. The complete variable domain, with remaining parts taken from reference TRBV7-9 and TRBJ2-2, reads DTGVSQNPRHKITKRGQNVTFRCDPISEHNRLYWYRQTLGQGPEFLTYFQNEAQLEKSRLLSDRFSAERPKGSFSTLEIQRTEQGDSAMYLCATRWGGGPNTGELFFGEGSRLTVL.

The gene calls are TRBV12-3 or TRBV12-4 and TRBJ2-2; tentative D call: TRBD2 (6 bases). V lost 10 bases, J lost 3 bases, and 12 bases lay in between. There are 13 residues in the CDR3. DNA for the CDR3: TGTGCCATACCGGGAGAAGACACCGGGGAGCTGTTTTTT. Protein sequence: CAIPGEDTGELFF.

The chain uses TRBV4-1 and TRBJ1-5, with 9 positions matching TRBD1. Germline assignment: CDR1 MGHRA and CDR2 YSYEKL. The CDR3 runs to 16 residues. The V segment lost 4 bases and the J segment 6 bases; nucleotides outside the gene matches: 10. CDR3 amino acids: CASSPITGGATQPQHF. Written as DNA, the CDR3 is TGCGCCAGCAGCCCTATTACAGGGGGCGCAACTCAGCCCCAGCATTTT.

This clonotype turned up a few times. The gene calls are TRBV10-3 and TRBJ2-1; 13 bases map to TRBD2. The CDR3 is 13 residues long. Per the germline V gene, CDR1 is ENHRY and CDR2 is SYGVKD. V was clipped by 10 bases and J by 8 bases; unmatched bases: 5. The CDR3, as DNA: TGTGCCACCTTACTAGCGGGGGGGCATGAGCAGTTCTTC. This sequence encodes CATLLAGGHEQFF.

The chain employs TRBV4-3 and TRBJ2-7; 8 bases are shared with TRBD1. CDR3 length: 14 residues. V was pared by 1 base and J by 3 bases, with 2 bases of the junction left unmatched. The germline V gene has CDR1 LGHNA and CDR2 YSLEER. The DNA for the CDR3 is TGCGCCAGCAGCCAAGTCACAGGGGGCTACGAGCAGTACTTC. Its translation is CASSQVTGGYEQYF.

This clonotype was seen more than once but under ten times. The V gene is TRBV5-1, the J gene TRBJ1-1, with TRBD1 matching 7 bases. The trim removed 1 base at V and 1 base at J, leaving 4 bases unmatched. The CDR3 length is 15 residues. Germline V gene sequence: CDR1 SGHRS, CDR2 YFSETQ. For the CDR3, the DNA is TGCGCCAGCAGCTTGTCGGGGACAGCGAACACTGAAGCTTTCTTT. This codes for CASSLSGTANTEAFF. The full variable domain, with the rest looked up from reference TRBV5-1 and TRBJ1-1, is KAGVTQTPRYLIKTRGQQVTLSCSPISGHRSVSWYQQTPGQGLQFLFEYFSETQRNKGNFPGRFSGRQFSNSRSEMNVSTLELGDSALYLCASSLSGTANTEAFFGQGTRLTVV.

This clonotype was seen at least ten times. The rearrangement uses TRBV6-5 and TRBJ2-7; D remains ambiguous. Germline lookup yields CDR1 MNHEY and CDR2 SVGAGI. CDR3 length: 13 residues. Trimming pared 5 bases from V and 7 bases from J, leaving 15 bases between. The CDR3 DNA reads TGTGCCAGCAGTCACCCTCAGTGGTTGGAGCAGTACGTC. This translates into CASSHPQWLEQYV.